The present T cell receptor beta chain was sequenced within a study of blood T cell repertoires in COVID-19. Across the whole study: The United States, Italy and Spain provided the acute and convalescent COVID-19 samples.

Here immunoSEQ multiplex PCR was the method, and the copy in TCRdb shows in-frame clones only, minus some. The sample records about 74,000 clones, roughly four fifths being singletons. The V and J ends lost 6 bases and 0 bases, in that order; junction bases with no gene match: 6. CDR1 and CDR2 from the germline V gene are MDHEN and SYDVKM. The CDR3 totals 15 residues. The material sequenced was peripheral blood. The gene calls are TRBV28 and TRBJ1-2; 8 positions match TRBD1. The origin of this receptor is a man in his sixties or seventies with acute or convalescent COVID-19. CDR3 sequence reads: CASRGGTGPNYGYTF. The CDR3 DNA sequence: TGTGCCAGCAGGGGAGGGACAGGCCCTAACTATGGCTACACCTTC.